Listed below are T cell receptor beta chains from one sample, sequenced in a study of vaccination effects on CD4 cells after COVID-19. These receptors are not linked to any known antigen. Sequenced by immunoSEQ multiplex PCR; TCRdb stores in-frame clones only, minus some. The sample carries tens of thousands of clones, approximately 72% recorded once. The sample here was CD4+ T cells from PBMCs cultured with a peptide pool, taken before COVID-19 vaccination. The receptor set was obtained from a human donor who had a prior SARS-CoV-2 infection. Both conserved end residues are part of each CDR3. The D gene is left open where the match is weak. Expanded clones get a size class; other rows say once, few or many, or leave the size out.

size,J,D,V,CDR3,DNA
NA,TRBJ2-7,TRBD1,TRBV23-1,CASSHRGQGTSYEQYF,TGCGCCAGCAGTCACAGAGGACAGGGGACCTCCTACGAGCAGTACTTC
NA,TRBJ2-7,NA,TRBV5-1,CASSPPGRFYEQYF,TGCGCCAGCAGCCCCCCGGGCCGCTTCTACGAGCAGTACTTC
NA,TRBJ1-1,NA,TRBV11-1,CASSFDSYGGNTEAFF,TGTGCCAGCAGCTTCGACAGCTATGGGGGAAACACTGAAGCTTTCTTT
NA,TRBJ1-2,NA,TRBV19,CASSIQGVRSYGYTF,TGTGCCAGTAGTATCCAGGGCGTCCGGTCTTATGGCTACACCTTC
NA,TRBJ2-7,NA,TRBV28,CASTTGEGIYEQYF,TGTGCCAGCACCACAGGGGAGGGAATCTACGAGCAGTACTTC
NA,TRBJ2-1,NA,TRBV9,CASSVDGRDGYNEQFF,TGTGCCAGCAGCGTAGACGGTCGGGATGGCTACAATGAGCAGTTCTTC
NA,TRBJ2-1,NA,TRBV28,CASSFQDRNEQFF,TGTGCCAGCAGTTTTCAAGATCGCAATGAGCAGTTCTTC
NA,TRBJ1-5,NA,TRBV19,CASRSGTKSNQPQHF,TGTGCCAGTAGATCCGGGACAAAGAGCAATCAGCCCCAGCATTTT
NA,TRBJ2-3,NA,TRBV9,CASSVRPASSTDTQYF,TGTGCCAGCAGCGTACGACCAGCCTCTAGCACAGATACGCAGTATTTT
NA,TRBJ2-7,NA,TRBV6-5,CASSYGQTYEQYF,TGTGCCAGCAGTTACGGCCAGACCTACGAGCAGTACTTC
NA,TRBJ2-3,NA,TRBV7-2,CASSPLVSTDTQYF,TGTGCCAGCAGCCCTCTGGTGAGCACAGATACGCAGTATTTT
NA,TRBJ2-1,NA,TRBV7-3,CASSRGAGEGGRSYNEQFF,TGTGCCAGCAGCCGTGGAGCGGGAGAAGGGGGCCGCTCCTACAATGAGCAGTTCTTC
NA,TRBJ1-2,NA,TRBV27,CASSWESAASWGYTF,TGTGCCAGCAGTTGGGAGTCGGCCGCAAGCTGGGGCTACACCTTC
NA,TRBJ2-2,TRBD2,TRBV11-2,CASSLGVRAGGRTGELFF,TGTGCCAGCAGCTTAGGAGTACGAGCGGGGGGTCGGACCGGGGAGCTGTTTTTT
once,TRBJ2-2,NA,TRBV27,CASSLWVGMNTGELFF,TGTGCCAGCAGTTTATGGGTGGGGATGAACACCGGGGAGCTGTTTTTT
NA,TRBJ2-5,TRBD2,TRBV4-2,CASSLATSGVRETQYF,TGTGCCAGCAGCCTTGCGACTAGCGGGGTACGAGAGACCCAGTACTTC
NA,TRBJ2-7,NA,TRBV5-6,CASSRVGGASDEQYF,TGTGCCAGCAGCCGCGTGGGGGGCGCGTCCGACGAGCAGTACTTC
NA,TRBJ2-1,TRBD2,TRBV5-4,CASSFELGGRGNEQFF,TGTGCCAGCAGCTTTGAGCTTGGCGGGAGGGGCAATGAGCAGTTCTTC
NA,TRBJ2-3,NA,TRBV6-5,CASARLGSTDTQYF,TGTGCCAGCGCCAGACTAGGAAGCACAGATACGCAGTATTTT
NA,TRBJ1-5,NA,TRBV10-2,CATRREQQPQHF,TGCGCCACCCGGAGGGAGCAGCAGCCCCAGCATTTT
NA,TRBJ1-2,NA,TRBV5-1,CASSLAGVSAVYGYTF,TGCGCCAGCAGCTTGGCCGGGGTATCTGCGGTCTATGGCTACACCTTC
NA,TRBJ2-1,TRBD1,TRBV7-3,CASSPGTGRYNEQFF,TGTGCCAGCAGCCCGGGGACAGGGAGGTACAATGAGCAGTTCTTC
NA,TRBJ1-5,TRBD1,TRBV15,CATSRDRGDQPQHF,TGTGCCACCAGCAGAGACAGGGGGGATCAGCCCCAGCATTTT
NA,TRBJ1-2,TRBD1,TRBV5-4,CASSGGQEHYGYTF,TGTGCCAGCAGCGGGGGACAGGAGCACTATGGCTACACCTTC
once,TRBJ1-4,TRBD1,TRBV7-8,CASSLVRGQGGKLFF,TGTGCCAGCAGCTTAGTTCGAGGACAGGGGGGAAAACTGTTTTTT
NA,TRBJ2-1,NA,TRBV25-1,CASSRAGLIYNEQFF,TGTGCCAGCAGTCGGGCAGGGTTGATATACAATGAGCAGTTCTTC
NA,TRBJ2-3,NA,TRBV2,CASTGGGTSTDTQYF,TGTGCCAGCACGGGGGGCGGAACTAGCACAGATACGCAGTATTTT
NA,TRBJ1-2,NA,TRBV7-9,CASSLTTVYGYTF,TGTGCCAGCAGCTTAACTACAGTCTATGGCTACACCTTC